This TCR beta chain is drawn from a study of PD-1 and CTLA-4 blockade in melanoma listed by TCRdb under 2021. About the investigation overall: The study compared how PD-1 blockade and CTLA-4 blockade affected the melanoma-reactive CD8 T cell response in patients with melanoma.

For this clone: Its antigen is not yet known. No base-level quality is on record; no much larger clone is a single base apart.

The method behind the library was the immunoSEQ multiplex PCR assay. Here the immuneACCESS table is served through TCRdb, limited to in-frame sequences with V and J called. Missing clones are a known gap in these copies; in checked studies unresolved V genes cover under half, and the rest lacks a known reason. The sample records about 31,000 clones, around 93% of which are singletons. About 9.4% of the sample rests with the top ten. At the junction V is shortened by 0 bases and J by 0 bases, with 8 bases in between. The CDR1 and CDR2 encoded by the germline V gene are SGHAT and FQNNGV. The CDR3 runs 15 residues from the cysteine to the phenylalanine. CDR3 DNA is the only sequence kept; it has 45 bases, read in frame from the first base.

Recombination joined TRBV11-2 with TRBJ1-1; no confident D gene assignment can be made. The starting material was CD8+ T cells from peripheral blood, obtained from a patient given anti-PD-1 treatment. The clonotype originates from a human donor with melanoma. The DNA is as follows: TGTGCCAGCAGCTTAGATGTCCGGATGAACACTGAAGCTTTCTTT. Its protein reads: CASSLDVRMNTEAFF.